Below are 15 T cell receptor beta chains sequenced from a single sample in a study of OX40 agonist ivuxolimab in advanced cancers. The protocol was immunoSEQ multiplex PCR, while the TCRdb copy is restricted to in-frame clones and leaves out a portion. The table records tens of thousands of clones, approximately 91% of them present only once. The sample in question was CD4+ or CD8+ T cells sorted from blood, obtained in a trial of the OX40 agonist ivuxolimab. These receptors originate from an adult with an advanced solid tumor such as melanoma, head and neck, liver or kidney cancer.

This clone appeared a single time. The chain couples TRBV2 to TRBJ2-7; D is unclear. The CDR3 covers 16 residues. Between the trimmed V and J ends, which lost 2 bases and 1 base, there was a span of 15 bases. Germline CDR1 reads SNHLY; CDR2 reads FYNNEI. The CDR3 here is CASSEPRGEGSYEQYF. CDR3 coding DNA: TGTGCCAGCAGTGAACCCCGAGGTGAAGGTTCCTACGAGCAGTACTTC.

The chain carries TRBV18 and TRBJ2-1; the D gene is possibly TRBD2 (6 bases). Looked up from germline, CDR1 is KGHSH and CDR2 is LQKENI. Trimming took off 6 bases at V and 6 bases at J, with 12 bases between the two ends. The length of the CDR3 is 13 residues. CDR3 loop: CASSPTSSNEQFF. CDR3 DNA sequence: TGTGCCAGCTCGCCGACTAGTAGCAATGAGCAGTTCTTC.

The chain employs TRBV5-8 and TRBJ1-5; 9 bases align to TRBD1. Looked up from germline, CDR1 is SGHTS and CDR2 is YDEGEE. This CDR3 is built from 17 residues. V was clipped by 4 bases and J by 1 base; unmatched bases: 9. As DNA, the CDR3 is TGTGCCAGCAGCCCGGACAGGGGTGATTTGAGCAATCAGCCCCAGCATTTT. Translated: CASSPDRGDLSNQPQHF.

This rearrangement joins TRBV7-6 to TRBJ2-1; 10 bases are a match to TRBD2. Germline lookup yields CDR1 SGHVS and CDR2 FNYEAQ. With 5 bases clipped from V and 3 bases from J, the junction kept 4 bases outside the gene matches. The length of the CDR3 is 15 residues. Here the CDR3 DNA reads TGTGCCAGCAGCGGCGGGACTAGCGTCTACAATGAGCAGTTCTTC. This codes for CASSGGTSVYNEQFF.

V gene TRBV11-3 combines with J gene TRBJ1-1, with TRBD1 matching 8 bases. The V gene end was trimmed by 5 bases and the J gene end by 1 base; junction bases not matched to a gene: 6. This CDR3 is built from 15 residues. The germline gives CDR1 SGHNT, CDR2 YENEEA. The CDR3 nucleotides read TGTGCCAGCAGCCCCTCGGGGACAGGGAACACTGAAGCTTTCTTT. Translated, it gives CASSPSGTGNTEAFF.

Written as DNA, the CDR3 is TGCGCCAGCAGCCAAGATGGGGAGCAGTTCTTC. As protein: CASSQDGEQFF. V and J are TRBV4-1 and TRBJ2-1; D uncertain. Looked up from germline, CDR1 is MGHRA and CDR2 is YSYEKL. The CDR3 consists of 11 residues. V lost 0 bases and J 10 bases, leaving 4 bases between the germline ends.

This clone was detected once. The chain joins TRBV6-4 to TRBJ2-3; D unresolved. Germline V gene data show CDR1 as MRHNA and CDR2 as SNTAGT. The CDR3 has 14 residues. V was shortened by 3 bases and J by 4 bases, with 11 bases between the two germline ends. CDR3 protein: CASSESSSPDTQYF. In DNA form, the CDR3 reads TGTGCCAGCAGTGAATCTAGTTCACCAGATACGCAGTATTTT.

V usage is TRBV7-2 and J usage is TRBJ2-7, with 8 bases matching TRBD2. V trimming: 1 base; J trimming: 7 bases; junction bases outside the gene matches: 9. CDR1 and CDR2 (germline): SGHTA, FQGNSA. The CDR3 runs to 15 residues. The CDR3: CASSLVLSGSWEQYF. The CDR3 nucleotides read TGTGCCAGCAGCTTAGTTCTGAGCGGGAGTTGGGAGCAGTACTTC.

V gene TRBV9 combines with J gene TRBJ2-5; tentative D call: TRBD1 (6 bases). Gene TRBJ2-7 matches the end of the DNA better, so the J call may be wrong. CDR3 length: 15 amino acids. Germline CDR1 is SGDLS and CDR2 is YYNGEE. DNA of the CDR3: TGTGCCAGCAGCGCCTCCGGGACACCATTTTACGAGCAGTACTTC. This gives the protein CASSASGTPFYEQYF.

V and J are TRBV7-9 and TRBJ2-5; the match to TRBD2 covers 9 bases. V shed 5 bases, J shed 5 bases, and the junction held 12 bases outside the gene matches. Germline loops: CDR1 SEHNR, CDR2 FQNEAQ (reference sequence). This CDR3 has 16 amino acids. In nucleotides, the CDR3 is TGTGCCAGCAGCCCAATCGGGACTAGCATCATCGAGACCCAGTACTTC. Its translation is CASSPIGTSIIETQYF.

J is TRBJ2-7 and V is TRBV10-2; the D is unclear. V gave up 4 bases and J gave up 11 bases, with 9 bases separating them. Germline V lookup: CDR1 WSHSY, CDR2 SAAADI. This CDR3 comprises 10 residues. The CDR3 spells CASSGTVEYF. In nucleotides, the CDR3 is TGCGCCAGCAGTGGGACCGTGGAGTACTTC.

The chain uses TRBV25-1 and TRBJ2-1, with 8 bases matching TRBD2. Germline CDR1 and CDR2: MGHDK and SYGVNS. V lost 6 bases, J lost 7 bases, and 17 bases stayed unmatched. The CDR3 consists of 17 residues. The CDR3 region has the DNA TGTGCCAGCAGCCACTCCGGGACTAGAATGTGGGGGAATGAGCAGTTCTTC. Its protein product is CASSHSGTRMWGNEQFF. Together with reference TRBV25-1 and TRBJ2-1, the CDR3 gives the full variable domain: EADIYQTPRYLVIGTGKKITLECSQTMGHDKMYWYQQDPGMELHLIHYSYGVNSTEKGDLSSESTVSRIRTEHFPLTLESARPSHTSQYLCASSHSGTRMWGNEQFFGPGTRLTVL.

The V and J genes are TRBV10-3 and TRBJ2-7; D ambiguous. Between the trimmed V and J ends, which lost 4 bases and 5 bases, there was a span of 12 bases. Germline V gene data show CDR1 as ENHRY and CDR2 as SYGVKD. CDR3 length: 13 residues. The CDR3 loop is CAISGTAPDEQYF. In nucleotides, the CDR3 is TGTGCCATCAGTGGCACGGCCCCTGACGAGCAGTACTTC.

The V call is TRBV28, the J call TRBJ2-7, with 7 bases identical to TRBD2. V trimming: 4 bases; J trimming: 5 bases; junction bases outside the gene matches: 5. Germline V gene sequence: CDR1 MDHEN, CDR2 SYDVKM. The CDR3 extends over 13 amino acids. The CDR3 DNA is TGTGCCAGCAGTTCATGGGGGGGGGACGAGCAGTACTTC. This translates into CASSSWGGDEQYF.

This clone was seen once. The chain uses TRBV4-2 and TRBJ2-1, with no clear D. The length of the CDR3 is 11 residues. Trimming pared 3 bases from V and 9 bases from J, leaving 6 bases between. CDR1 and CDR2 from the germline V gene are LGHNA and YNFKEQ. CDR3 protein: CASSQGIEQFF. The CDR3 DNA is TGTGCCAGCAGCCAGGGGATTGAGCAGTTCTTC.